This T cell receptor beta chain emerged from a study of blood T cell repertoires in COVID-19 (dated by TCRdb to the early 2020s). Some background on the complete study: Samples from collaborators originated in the United States, Italy and Spain and spanned both the acute and convalescent phases of COVID-19. The material from the prospective study consisted of cDNA or gDNA derived from T cells, B-cell-depleted T cells, or PBMCs. The dataset comprised deeply sampled blood TCRbeta repertoires from subjects exposed to, actively infected with, or recovered from COVID-19. The repertoires were released in a freely available public database intended as a resource for research on the immune response to SARS-CoV-2. The samples were drawn from the first 160 participants of the ongoing ImmuneRACE study and from 1,254 subjects provided by 6 global collaborators. The sample metadata nearly always contained a de-identified subject ID, COVID-19 status, age in years and sex. Where available, HLA class I and class II types were obtained from metadata supplied by the sample provider rather than from assay-based typing. Study-level results and caveats: The amount of clinical and demographic metadata varied by source and participant and was provided uncurated.

TCRbeta CDR3 regions were amplified from genomic DNA using the immunoSEQ Assay, a bias-controlled multiplex PCR. Processing in the source paper ran as follows. Within the assay, amplification of reference gene primers was used to estimate how many nucleated cells each sample contained. To quantify the absolute abundance of each unique TCRbeta CDR3 rearrangement, sequence reads were collapsed and filtered. Productive Simpson clonality was computed per sample as the square root of Simpson's diversity index over productive rearrangements. TCRdb re-hosts the immuneACCESS table, in-frame sequences only. Its copies lack some clones; in the studies checked, an unresolved V gene accounts for under half of them, and the cause for the rest is not known. V and J calls and clone size are copied from that table; D and trimming were computed from the DNA. For this sample there are fewer than 60,000 clones; around nine tenths appear just once. The ten biggest clones cover more than 6% of the sample.

In Seattle, one collaborating source enrolled patients while the infection was active and tracked those patients longitudinally over the course of disease. Whole blood was collected in K2EDTA tubes by collaborating institutions according to the institutions' own protocols. For TCRbeta analysis, collaborator samples were shipped as frozen whole blood, as isolated PBMCs, or as DNA extracted from either sample type. A remark on this clone: The antigen it binds to is not known. No qualities accompany the bases; no much larger clone lies one base away.

V and J lose 6 bases and 5 bases, and a span of 19 bases separates them. The CDR3 has 15 amino acids, counting the end cysteine and phenylalanine. The entry retains the CDR3 DNA only, 45 bases that are in frame from base 1. CDR1 and CDR2, per the germline V gene, are MNHEY and SVGAGI. The receptor was isolated from a woman aged 55-75 years with COVID-19, enrolled during active disease. Sequenced sample: peripheral blood. The rearrangement combines TRBV6-5 with TRBJ1-2; TRBD1 is a possible D gene, resting on 5 matching bases. CDR3 region: CASRETVASHYGYTF. Here is the DNA: TGTGCCAGCAGAGAGACAGTCGCATCTCATTATGGCTACACCTTC.